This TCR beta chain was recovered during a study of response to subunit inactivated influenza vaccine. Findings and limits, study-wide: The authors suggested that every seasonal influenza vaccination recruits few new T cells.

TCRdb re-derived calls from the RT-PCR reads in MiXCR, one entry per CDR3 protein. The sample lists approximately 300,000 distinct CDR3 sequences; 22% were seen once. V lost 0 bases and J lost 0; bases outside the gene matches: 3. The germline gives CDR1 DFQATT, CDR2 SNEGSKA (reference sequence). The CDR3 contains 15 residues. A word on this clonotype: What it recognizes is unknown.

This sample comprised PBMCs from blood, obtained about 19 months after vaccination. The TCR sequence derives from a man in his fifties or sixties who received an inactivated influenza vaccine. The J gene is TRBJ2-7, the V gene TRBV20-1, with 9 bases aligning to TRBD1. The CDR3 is CSARDPGQGSYEQYF. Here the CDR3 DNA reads TGCAGTGCTAGAGATCCGGGACAGGGCTCCTACGAGCAGTACTTC.